This entry is about one T cell receptor beta chain. The target antigen is unknown. The assay was immunoSEQ multiplex PCR, and TCRdb's table has in-frame clones only and misses some. The sample records over 200,000 clones, less than 95% being singletons. The germline V gene encodes CDR1 MNHEY and CDR2 SVGAGI. This CDR3 region has 14 residues. The V end was cut by 5 bases, the J end by 3 bases, with 11 bases between. These data come from a study of T cell responses to AZD1222 COVID-19 vaccine. Findings and caveats of the study: The sample set comprised mostly white British donors with more females, and clonal diversity was possibly underestimated. Distributed over spike, vaccine-associated CD4 TCRs predominated at 160-218 and 743-854. Close to half of spike-specific TCRs reportedly recognize unmutated variant regions.

The sequences come from peripheral blood, collected 28 days after the second dose of the MenACWY control vaccine. The source is an adult who received the MenACWY meningococcal vaccine as a control. The V gene is TRBV6-5, the J gene TRBJ1-5; D unresolved. The CDR3 DNA reads TGTGCCAGCAGTATGGCAGATTACAATCAGCCCCAGCATTTT. Encoded protein: CASSMADYNQPQHF.